The subject of this entry is one T cell receptor (beta chain). This receptor's antigen is unknown. One base away there is no much larger clone; base qualities are not given. This entry belongs to a study of cytomegalovirus exposure and HLA in healthy donors (dated by TCRdb to between 2016 and 2019). Some background on the complete study: In an earlier analysis of approximately 500 of the donors, 276 Gb of sequence data and some 100 million unique TCR beta sequences from 150 million to 200 million T cells were reported. To decide whether each TCR beta V gene segment behaved as functional or pseudogenic, an earlier analysis of 587 of the donors relied on high-throughput TCR beta sequencing. The number of donors typed differed by locus, with 629-630 for A, B, C, DRB1 and DQB1, around 520 for DQA1, 600 to 610 for DPA1, and some 440 for DPB1. The study aimed to test whether signatures of past pathogen exposure could be identified by cataloging public T cell receptors. Across 300 to 500 genotyped donors of the cohort, an average of about 240,000 unique TCR beta nucleotide sequences per donor were sequenced, and approximately 19% of those sequences were non-productive. In the later analysis, no new phenotypic data were used to find candidate immune exposures; instead, reliance was placed on TCR beta sequences and their occurrence across donors. All discovery cohort repertoires had been generated using a single sequencing platform. A later analysis re-analyzed previously published TCR beta repertoires from roughly 630 donors and added high-resolution HLA genotyping to study TCR occurrence patterns. A separate validation cohort of over 95 different subjects was used in addition to the 666-subject first cohort. Of the approximately 370 genotyped donors, 65% to 90% were placed in the genetic ancestry cluster associated with self-reported Caucasian donors. The study profiled the T cell repertoires of hundreds of subjects by immunosequencing and related them to cytomegalovirus serostatus. Alongside the repertoire data, information on donor age, sex, ethnicity and CMV serostatus was compiled. High-throughput TCR immunosequencing, statistical association of individual TCRs with disease status, and machine learning were combined to predict cytomegalovirus infection status. HLA typing included class I and class II loci at four-digit resolution. An early release that covered 500 to 800 HLA-typed donors contained approximately 290 gigabases of sequencing data and about 93 million unique TCR sequences. Because of strong linkage in the cohort, five DR-DQ haplotypes were treated as single units for association and clustering. Genome-wide SNP genotypes for about 65% of the roughly 670 donors were used in a later genetic analysis, which treated that subset as a discovery cohort. Overall study results and their limits: HLA typing was unavailable for some donors at each locus, so association tests used only the typed subset. The 87-base-pair reads could not distinguish some IMGT-functional V segments, including TRBV6-2 and TRBV6-3, so those segments were excluded. While some public TCRs were present in many individuals, most TCR sequences turned up only very rarely across donors. Cytomegalovirus status was reported to be diagnosed by the classifier with high specificity and sensitivity in both the original and validation cohorts. According to a later analysis, most CMV-associated TCR beta chains appeared to be HLA-restricted, and the HLA associations seemed to be driven largely by CMV exposure. Strong co-occurrence of HLA alleles, especially DR and DQ, made assigning TCR associations to individual alleles difficult. Because counts were too low, roughly 16 rarely observed V segments, including chromosome 9 orphons, were excluded from the earlier analysis of some 590 of the donors. It was suggested by the authors that the approach could potentially be generalized to other disease states and immunological phenotypes. In a later analysis, around 17,000 TCR beta sequences were associated with specific HLA alleles at a false discovery rate of 0.05. The study gave a list of 150 to 200 TCR beta chains associated with cytomegalovirus. Compared with equally common non-associated chains, HLA-associated TCR beta chains in a later analysis were more clonally expanded and had lower generation probabilities. An earlier analysis of some 590 of the donors showed that most TCR beta V segments appeared in productive rearrangements either about 90% or about 30% of the time, which broadly matched IMGT annotations. Presence/absence analyses assumed roughly uniform sequencing depth across donors, an assumption that may not hold. A further reported finding was that TCR beta sequences accurately predicted the HLA-A and HLA-B alleles for most subjects in the first cohort. Correlated functional status among segregating V segments might be attributable to linkage disequilibrium, but an unknown experimental factor could not be ruled out. Several of the top co-occurrence clusters appeared to be linked to parvovirus B19, influenza, CMV and Epstein-Barr virus, according to a later analysis. In vitro tests confirmed that three of the cytomegalovirus-associated TCR beta chains recognize cytomegalovirus antigens. A later genetic analysis associated a missense DCLRE1C variant with V-gene and J-gene trimming of TCR beta chains, and an independent cohort replicated the association. A later genetic analysis reported fewer N-insertions in productive TCRs among donors in an Asian-associated ancestry cluster than the roughly 700-donor mean. The sequencing pipeline was judged likely to have produced a cluster of highly shared sequence variants as a technical artifact. This cohort had only TCR beta chains sequenced, and the lack of alpha or paired-chain data limited which features could be detected. In a later analysis, TCR association rates were found to vary across HLA loci, with the most associated TCRs seen for DRB1 alleles and the fewest for HLA-C alleles. Immune exposure information for the cohort was limited to CMV serostatus.

In total, just over 650 healthy bone marrow donors made up the cohort. At the time of sampling, every cohort member was nominally healthy, though immune exposures that went unrecorded were likely present. The donor was CMV seronegative and belonged to the group of 350 to 400 seronegative cohort members. Every donor gave a peripheral blood sample, and the peripheral blood mononuclear cells from that sample were used for TCR beta sequencing. Genomic DNA was extracted from the blood cell samples with the Qiagen DNeasy Blood Extraction Kit. The germline V gene gives CDR1 as SNHLY and CDR2 as FYNNEI. The CDR3 runs 16 residues from the cysteine to the phenylalanine. The retained sequence is limited to the CDR3, 48 bases, with the frame set at the first base. V loses 4 bases, J loses 0 bases, and the germline ends lie 13 bases apart. Receptor libraries were prepared by the immunoSEQ multiplex PCR assay. The multiplex PCR relied on a mix of 60 forward primers for TCR Vbeta segments and 13 reverse primers for TCR Jbeta segments. The CDR3 region of rearranged TCR beta genes was amplified from genomic DNA with a multiplex PCR assay. The Illumina HiSeq System was used to sequence the amplified TCR beta libraries as 87-base-pair reads. The paper's data handling went like this. A later analysis tallied 80 million to 95 million unique TCR beta chains across the 610 or so repertoires, and approximately 12 million of those chains were shared by two or more donors. A nearest-neighbor algorithm error-corrected the raw reads and collapsed the reads into unique sequences, merging closely related sequences to remove PCR and sequencing errors. V, D and J gene segments were assigned by aligning CDR3 sequences to IMGT reference sequences. For a sequence to be retained, a match of at least six nucleotides was required to both a V gene segment and a J gene segment. Rearrangements were classified as productive when the CDR3 lacked stop codons and remained in frame with V and J, and all other rearrangements were classified as non-productive. Following IMGT convention, CDR3 was defined as the stretch from the second conserved V-encoded cysteine to the conserved J-encoded phenylalanine. The earlier analysis of roughly 590 of the donors excluded any sequence lacking an unambiguous match to a single V gene segment. In an earlier analysis of 587 of the donors, a V segment was called functional when productive rearrangements were above 56.7%, and segregating when the standard deviation between donors exceeded 5%. A statistical classification framework was developed to diagnose cytomegalovirus status using the catalog of TCR beta chain sequences. V and J gene assignment, in a later analysis, came from comparing TCR nucleotide sequences with IMGT/GENE-DB human TR gene sequences. A later analysis assigned CDR3 sequences and most-parsimonious VDJ recombination scenarios with the TCRdist pipeline. A later analysis defined each TCR beta chain by its CDR3 amino acid sequence plus V-gene family, and excluded reads lacking a unique V-gene family. To address suspected cross-contamination and a sequencing artifact, a later analysis removed several hundred highly shared, low-generation-probability nucleotide sequences. For each public chain, a later analysis derived a clonal expansion index from normalized ranks of inferred template counts within each repertoire. In a later analysis, generation probabilities were computed using a VDJ recombination model fitted to out-of-frame rearrangements, and the results were checked against IGoR. A later analysis scored TCR-TCR, TCR-HLA and TCR-CMV co-occurrence with hypergeometric tests, applying a repertoire-size bias correction to TCR pairs. In a later analysis, false discovery rates were estimated by permuting HLA or CMV assignments 20 times. In a later analysis, co-occurring TCRs were grouped with DBSCAN, and TCRdist sequence similarity was added when clustering was performed within HLA-allele-positive subsets. Co-occurrence clustering excluded repertoires with fewer than 30,000 or more than 120,000 public chains, plus five with anomalous nucleotide sharing. TCRdb obtained this table from immuneACCESS and retained in-frame rearrangements with V and J assigned. These tables miss some clones; where compared with another copy, unresolved V genes account for less than half of the shortfall, and the remainder is unexplained. V, J and clone size derive from that table, while D and trimming were established from the DNA sequence. The sample contains 110,000 or so clones, 78% of them found a single time. Under 1.5% of the sample belongs to the ten largest clones.

Here the chain combines TRBV2 and TRBJ1-5; TRBD1 is a possible D gene, resting on 6 matching bases. The sequence was obtained from a man younger than 45 in good health and CMV-seronegative. Material: PBMCs. The CDR3 reads as follows: CASSGGHRASNQPQHF. The DNA sequence follows: TGTGCCAGCAGTGGGGGACACAGGGCTAGCAATCAGCCCCAGCATTTT.